This T cell receptor (beta chain) was recovered during a study of technical replicates of blood from a handful of donors (dated by TCRdb to between 2016 and 2019). To prepare the library, the immunoSEQ multiplex PCR assay was applied. Not all clones reach the TCRdb copy of this immuneACCESS table, which keeps in-frame sequences only. Checked studies attribute under half of the gap to unresolved V genes and leave the rest unexplained. This sample holds fewer than 95,000 clones; 90% to 95% were observed only once. The ten largest clonotypes hold around 0.26% of the sample. The V and J ends are trimmed by 1 base and 5 bases, leaving 15 bases between them. CDR1 and CDR2 are read off the germline V gene (reference sequence) as MNHNY and SVGAGI. From its cysteine to its phenylalanine, the CDR3 spans 16 amino acids. Of all the DNA, just the CDR3 is kept, 48 bases in frame from base 1. As regards this clone: The antigen it binds to is not known. One base away there is no much larger clone; base qualities are not given.

The sequence links TRBV6-6 to TRBJ2-4, and perhaps TRBD2 as D gene, on 7 matching bases. Sequenced material: T cells isolated from PBMCs. The receptor was isolated from a human donor in good health. The CDR3 sequence is CASSYLRGPGQNIQYF. The DNA sequence reads TGTGCCAGCAGTTACTTGCGGGGGCCGGGCCAAAACATTCAGTACTTC.